This T cell receptor (beta chain) was sequenced during a study of monozygotic twins with inflammatory bowel disease. Total RNA amounting to 3,000 to 4,500 ng went into each TCR library. TCRdb reanalyzed the 5' RACE reads, giving one entry per CDR3 protein sequence and no DNA. The sample has roughly 330,000 distinct CDR3 sequences. The CDR3 extends over 13 amino acids. Looked up from germline, CDR1 is KGHDR and CDR2 is SFDVKD. An approximately 2.5 ml blood sample was drawn per donor. Source material: blood. This TCR came from a human donor with ulcerative colitis or Crohn's disease, or a healthy co-twin of an affected twin (not recorded which). This chain uses TRBV24-1 with TRBJ1-2; the D call of TRBD1 rests on TCRdb alone, since no DNA is present to check it. The CDR3 reads CATQHRVYYGYTF.